The entry that follows covers one T cell receptor (beta chain) sequence. What it binds is unknown. This entry comes from a study of shared clonotypes between healthy human individuals. Study-wide results and limits: At large depth, rarefaction still showed sorted-subset sequencing to be incomplete.

Donors were healthy HIV-negative adults without recent acute infections or vaccinations. The germline CDR1 and CDR2 sequences are SGDLS and YYNGEE. Unmatched junction bases numbered 6, after V lost 3 bases and J lost 4 bases. The CDR3 extends over 14 amino acids. The data were produced by immunoSEQ multiplex PCR, yet TCRdb's version contains in-frame clones alone and is incomplete. The profile shows roughly 1.4 million clones, 97% to 99% of them singletons. Sequencing was performed on naive CD4+ T cells sorted from blood. Sample subset: CD45RA+ positively selected. This receptor was taken from a man aged 25 to 40 in good health. The rearrangement links TRBV9 to TRBJ2-7; TRBD1 aligns across 8 bases. The CDR3 region has the DNA TGTGCCAGCAGCGCAACGGGACAGGTGTACGAGCAGTACTTC. This sequence encodes CASSATGQVYEQYF. The whole variable domain, remainder taken from reference TRBV9 and TRBJ2-7, is DSGVTQTPKHLITATGQRVTLRCSPRSGDLSVYWYQQSLDQGLQFLIQYYNGEERAKGNILERFSAQQFPDLHSELNLSSLELGDSALYFCASSATGQVYEQYFGPGTRLTVT.